The present T cell receptor (beta chain) was sequenced within a study of CD8+CD57+ T cells in acquired aplastic anemia. Of note for this clonotype: Germline and junction disagree at one end, which may indicate a read error.

The germline V gene has CDR1 LNHNV and CDR2 YYDKDF (reference sequence). The CDR3 covers 14 residues. TCR beta VDJ combinations and CDR3 sequences were profiled from genomic DNA. Using its own MiXCR run on the reads, TCRdb lists one record per CDR3 protein. Of over 100,000 distinct CDR3 sequences in the sample, roughly two fifths were seen once. The sequencing sample was made of sorted CD4+, CD8+, or CD8+CD57+ T cells (not recorded which) from PBMCs. This TCR derives from a human donor in good health, serving as a control. The chain employs TRBV15 and TRBJ2-7; a weak D match, TRBD1 (6 bases). The CDR3: CATSRDRINNEQYF. For the CDR3, the DNA is TGTGCCACCAGCCGAGACAGGATAAACAACGAGCAGTACTTC.